The 2 T cell receptor beta chains presented below share a single source sample, sequenced in a study of T cell responses to AZD1222 COVID-19 vaccine. The data were produced by immunoSEQ multiplex PCR, yet TCRdb's version contains in-frame clones alone and is incomplete. The listing contains about 140,000 clones. The specimen sequenced was peripheral blood. The receptors were gathered from an adult in good health.

This chain links TRBV4-1 with TRBJ1-5; TRBD1 agrees at 8 bases. Unmatched junction bases numbered 10, after V lost 0 bases and J lost 0 bases. CDR1 and CDR2 (germline): MGHRA, YSYEKL. This CDR3 is 19 amino acids long. CDR3 in amino acids: CASSQDHAGGVYSNQPQHF. CDR3 coding DNA: TGCGCCAGCAGCCAAGATCATGCAGGGGGCGTATATAGCAATCAGCCCCAGCATTTT.

The rearrangement joins TRBV5-1 to TRBJ2-1; no reliable D call. The CDR3 is 17 amino acids. In germline, CDR1 is SGHRS, CDR2 YFSETQ. V was cut by 4 bases and J by 6 bases, with 23 bases left in between. The CDR3 DNA sequence: TGCGCCAGCAGCCCTTCGGGTAGCTCCTCCTCCAGCAATGAGCAGTTCTTC. Amino acids: CASSPSGSSSSSNEQFF.